The sample holds a few counts of the clone carrying this T cell receptor beta chain. Antigen specificity is unknown. These data are taken from a study of CD8 T cells in ankylosing spondylitis. Study-level results: Clones linked to disease were reported to show significant enrichment in matched ankylosing spondylitis synovial fluid. It appeared that ankylosing spondylitis blood was characterized by a TCR beta motif of 8 or 9 highly homologous variants. Earlier work had already found some motif variants in reactive arthritis synovial fluid and blood.

Trimming took 4 bases from V and 3 from J; bases not matched to a gene: 3. Per the germline V gene, CDR1 is ENHRY and CDR2 is SYGVKD. The CDR3 runs to 13 residues. Quantitative 5'-RACE was performed with molecular barcodes, and it yielded the TCR beta libraries. A single record per CDR3 protein comes from TCRdb applying MiXCR to the 5' RACE reads. In the table there are around 300,000 distinct CDR3 sequences, roughly 15% of which are singletons. The sequenced material came from blood, either unsorted or a sorted T cell fraction (not recorded which). This chain links TRBV10-3 with TRBJ2-7, with 7 bases fitting TRBD1. The receptor was derived from a male donor with ankylosing spondylitis or in good health (not recorded which). CDR3 in DNA: TGTGCCATCAGTGGCCAGGGGGTCTACGAGCAGTACTTC. It yields the protein CAISGQGVYEQYF.